This T cell receptor beta chain originates from a study of control samples from healthy donors and cancer patients. The CDR3 length is 17 residues. V shed 3 bases and J shed 6 bases, with 22 bases lying between them. Per germline, CDR1 SGHVS and CDR2 FNYEAQ. Clones were read by immunoSEQ multiplex PCR, and TCRdb kept only the in-frame ones, dropping some. This sample has approximately 140,000 clones, with over 85% found just once. The chain has TRBV7-6 and TRBJ2-3; maybe TRBD1 (6 bases). The sample consisted of PBMCs. This clonotype originated in a man aged 45-65 years with head and neck cancer. The chain's CDR3 is CASSLRVRGTMRDTQYF. The CDR3 DNA sequence: TGTGCCAGCAGCTTGCGGGTCAGGGGCACGATGAGGGATACGCAGTATTTT.